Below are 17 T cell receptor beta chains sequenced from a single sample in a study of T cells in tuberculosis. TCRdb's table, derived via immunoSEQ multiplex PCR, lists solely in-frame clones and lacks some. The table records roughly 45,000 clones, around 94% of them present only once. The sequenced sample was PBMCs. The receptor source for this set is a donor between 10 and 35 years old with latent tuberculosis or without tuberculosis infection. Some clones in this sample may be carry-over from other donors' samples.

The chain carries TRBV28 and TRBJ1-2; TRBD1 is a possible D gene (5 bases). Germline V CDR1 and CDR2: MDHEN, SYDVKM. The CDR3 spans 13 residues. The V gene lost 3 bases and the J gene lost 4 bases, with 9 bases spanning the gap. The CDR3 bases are TGTGCCAGCAGTTTTGACAGAACCTATGGCTACACCTTC. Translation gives CASSFDRTYGYTF.

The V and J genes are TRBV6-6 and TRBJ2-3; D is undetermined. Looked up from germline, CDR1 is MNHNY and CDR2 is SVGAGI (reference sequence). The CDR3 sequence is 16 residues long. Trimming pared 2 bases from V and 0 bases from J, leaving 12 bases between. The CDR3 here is CASSYAGSLSTDTQYF. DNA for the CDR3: TGTGCCAGCAGTTACGCCGGGTCCTTGAGCACAGATACGCAGTATTTT.

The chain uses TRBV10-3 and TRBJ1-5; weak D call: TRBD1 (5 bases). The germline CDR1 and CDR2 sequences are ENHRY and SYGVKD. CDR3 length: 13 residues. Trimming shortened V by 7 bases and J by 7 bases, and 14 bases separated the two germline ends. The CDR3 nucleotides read TGTGCCATCAATCCAGGGATGGGGCAGCCCCAGCATTTT. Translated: CAINPGMGQPQHF.

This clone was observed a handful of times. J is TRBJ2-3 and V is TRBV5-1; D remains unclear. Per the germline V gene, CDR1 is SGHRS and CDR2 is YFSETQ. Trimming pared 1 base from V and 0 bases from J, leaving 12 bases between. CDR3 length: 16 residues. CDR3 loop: CASSLPSLRSTDTQYF. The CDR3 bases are TGCGCCAGCAGCTTGCCGAGCTTGAGGAGCACAGATACGCAGTATTTT.

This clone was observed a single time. The CDR3 reads CASSLDGRASEQYF. Written as DNA, the CDR3 is TGCGCCAGCAGCTTGGACGGGAGGGCCTCCGAGCAGTACTTC. The rearrangement uses TRBV5-1 and TRBJ2-7; 8 bases agree with TRBD2. Trimming removed 0 bases from V and 6 bases from J; junction bases left unmatched: 5. The V gene's germline CDR1 is SGHRS and CDR2 YFSETQ. CDR3 length: 14 residues.

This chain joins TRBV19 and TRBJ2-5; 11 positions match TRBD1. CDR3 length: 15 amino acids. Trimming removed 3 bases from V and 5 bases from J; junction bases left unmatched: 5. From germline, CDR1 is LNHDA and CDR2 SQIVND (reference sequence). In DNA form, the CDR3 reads TGTGCCAGTAGTATTGGTCGGGACAGGGGGGAGACCCAGTACTTC. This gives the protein CASSIGRDRGETQYF.

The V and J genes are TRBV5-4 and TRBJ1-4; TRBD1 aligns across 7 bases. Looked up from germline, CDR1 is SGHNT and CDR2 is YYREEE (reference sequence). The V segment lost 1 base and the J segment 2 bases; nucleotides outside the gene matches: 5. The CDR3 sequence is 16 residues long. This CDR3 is CASSLNPQGTNEKLFF. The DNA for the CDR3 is TGTGCCAGCAGCTTGAACCCACAGGGGACTAATGAAAAACTGTTTTTT.

CDR3 nucleotides: TGTGCCAGCAGCCCAAATATCCGGGTTGCGAACACTGAAGCTTTCTTT. It translates to CASSPNIRVANTEAFF. The V gene is TRBV11-1, the J gene TRBJ1-1, with unresolved D. CDR1 is SGHAT and CDR2 is FQDESV in the germline V gene (reference sequence). V lost 5 bases, J lost 1 base, and 17 bases lay in between. The CDR3 covers 16 residues.

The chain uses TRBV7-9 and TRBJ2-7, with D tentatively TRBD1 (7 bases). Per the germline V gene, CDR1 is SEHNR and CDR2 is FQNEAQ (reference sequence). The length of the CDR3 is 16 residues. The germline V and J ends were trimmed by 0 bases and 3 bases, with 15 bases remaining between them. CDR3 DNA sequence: TGTGCCAGCAGCTTAGCGTTCGGAGGGGGCAGCTACGAGCAGTACTTC. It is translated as CASSLAFGGGSYEQYF.

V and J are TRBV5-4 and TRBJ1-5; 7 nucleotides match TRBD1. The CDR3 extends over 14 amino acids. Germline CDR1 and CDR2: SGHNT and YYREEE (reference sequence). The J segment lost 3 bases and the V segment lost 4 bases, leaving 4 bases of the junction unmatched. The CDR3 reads CASSTGQANQPQHF. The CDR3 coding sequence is TGTGCCAGCAGCACAGGACAGGCCAATCAGCCCCAGCATTTT.

For the CDR3, the DNA is TGTGCCAGCAGTTACTCCTTCAACACTGAAGCTTTCTTT. Its translation: CASSYSFNTEAFF. This chain connects TRBV6-6 to TRBJ1-1; D unresolved. This CDR3 is 13 amino acids long. Germline V lookup: CDR1 MNHNY, CDR2 SVGAGI (reference sequence). Deletions cut 0 bases from V and 2 bases from J, with 4 bases between.

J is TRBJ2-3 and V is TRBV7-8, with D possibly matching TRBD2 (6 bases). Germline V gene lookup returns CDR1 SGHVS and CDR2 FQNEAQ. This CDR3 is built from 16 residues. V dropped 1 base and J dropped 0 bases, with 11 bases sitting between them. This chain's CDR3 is CASSLVGSGSTDTQYF. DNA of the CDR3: TGTGCCAGCAGCTTAGTCGGTAGCGGAAGCACAGATACGCAGTATTTT.

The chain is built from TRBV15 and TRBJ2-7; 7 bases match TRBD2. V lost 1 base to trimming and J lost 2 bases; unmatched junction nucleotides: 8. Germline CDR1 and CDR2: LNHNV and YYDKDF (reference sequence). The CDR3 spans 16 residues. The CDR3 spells CATSRGPAGTAYEQYF. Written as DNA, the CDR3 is TGTGCCACCAGCAGAGGTCCAGCGGGAACAGCCTACGAGCAGTACTTC.

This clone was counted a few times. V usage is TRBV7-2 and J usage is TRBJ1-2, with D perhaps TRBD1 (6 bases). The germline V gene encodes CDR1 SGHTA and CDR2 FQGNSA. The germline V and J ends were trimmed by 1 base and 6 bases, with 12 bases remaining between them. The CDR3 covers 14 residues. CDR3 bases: TGTGCCAGCAGCTTAGGTCCACAGGGCGATGGCTACACCTTC. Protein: CASSLGPQGDGYTF. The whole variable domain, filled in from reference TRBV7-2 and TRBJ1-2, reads GAGVSQSPSNKVTEKGKDVELRCDPISGHTALYWYRQSLGQGLEFLIYFQGNSAPDKSGLPSDRFSAERTGGSVSTLTIQRTQQEDSAVYLCASSLGPQGDGYTFGSGTRLTVV.

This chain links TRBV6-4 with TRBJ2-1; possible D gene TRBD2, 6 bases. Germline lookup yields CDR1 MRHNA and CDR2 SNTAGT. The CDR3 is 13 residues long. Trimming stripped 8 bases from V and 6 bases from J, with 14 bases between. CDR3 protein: CASSPAGPNEQFF. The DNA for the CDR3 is TGTGCCAGCTCACCGGCGGGGCCCAATGAGCAGTTCTTC.

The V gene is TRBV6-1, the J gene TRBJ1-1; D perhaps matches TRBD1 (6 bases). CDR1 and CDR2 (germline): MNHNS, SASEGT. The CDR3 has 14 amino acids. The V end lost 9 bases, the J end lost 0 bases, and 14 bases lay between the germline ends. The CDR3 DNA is TGTGCCAGTAGACGGCAGGGGATGAACACTGAAGCTTTCTTT. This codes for CASRRQGMNTEAFF.

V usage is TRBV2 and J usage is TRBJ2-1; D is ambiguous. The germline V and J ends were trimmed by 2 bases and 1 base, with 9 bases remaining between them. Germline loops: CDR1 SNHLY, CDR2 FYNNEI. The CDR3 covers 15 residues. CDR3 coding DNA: TGTGCCAGCAGTGAATCTAGATTTTCCTACAATGAGCAGTTCTTC. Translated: CASSESRFSYNEQFF.